The T cell receptor beta chain under discussion was sequenced for a study of cytomegalovirus exposure and HLA in healthy donors (dated by TCRdb to 2017 to 2019). As for the study more broadly: An earlier analysis of some 550 of the donors reported 250 to 300 Gb of sequence data and 100 million to 140 million unique TCR beta sequences from roughly 180 million T cells. Approximately 300 gigabases of sequencing data and roughly 80 million unique TCR sequences made up an early release that covered fewer than 650 HLA-typed donors. Of the roughly 410 genotyped donors, 70% to 90% were placed in the genetic ancestry cluster associated with self-reported Caucasian donors. The aim of the study was to test whether cataloging public T cell receptors could identify signatures of past pathogen exposure. Using immunosequencing, the study profiled T cell repertoires from approximately 700 subjects and related those repertoires to cytomegalovirus serostatus. A separate validation cohort of more than 100 different subjects was used in addition to the approximately 700-subject first cohort. The study combined high-throughput TCR immunosequencing, statistical association of individual TCRs with disease status, and machine learning to predict cytomegalovirus infection status. In a later analysis, previously published TCR beta repertoires from roughly 710 donors were re-analyzed and high-resolution HLA genotyping was added so that TCR occurrence patterns could be studied. Rather than drawing on any new phenotypic data, the later analysis identified candidate immune exposures from TCR beta sequences and the way those sequences occurred across donors. To decide whether each TCR beta V gene segment behaved as functional or pseudogenic, an earlier analysis of over 500 of the donors relied on high-throughput TCR beta sequencing. Donor age, sex, ethnicity and CMV serostatus were compiled together with the repertoire data. Genome-wide SNP genotypes for about 65% of the roughly 700 donors were used in a later genetic analysis, which treated that subset as a discovery cohort. Every discovery cohort repertoire had been produced on one sequencing platform. Class I and class II HLA loci were covered by the typing at four-digit resolution. The number of typed donors differed by locus: about 620-630 for A, B, C, DRB1 and DQB1; roughly 510 for DQA1; 600 to 610 for DPA1; and about 450 for DPB1. Several DR-DQ haplotypes were handled as single units for association and clustering because linkage in the cohort was strong. Across approximately 400 genotyped donors of the cohort, an average of roughly 200,000 unique TCR beta nucleotide sequences per donor were sequenced, and approximately 19% of those sequences were non-productive.

The cohort comprised around 700 healthy bone marrow donors. Cohort members were all nominally healthy when sampled, although unrecorded immune exposures were likely present. The donor tested CMV seronegative and was one of the 352 seronegative cohort members. A peripheral blood sample was collected from each donor, and TCR beta sequencing was performed on peripheral blood mononuclear cells. The Qiagen DNeasy Blood Extraction Kit was used to extract genomic DNA from the blood cell samples. Regarding this clone: It lacks a known antigen. Per-base qualities were not stored, and no clone one base away is much larger.

The CDR3 numbers 15 residues from cysteine through phenylalanine. The read is trimmed to its CDR3 DNA, 45 bases read in frame from base 1. Relative to germline, V is 2 bases shorter and J is 2 bases shorter, with 10 bases between their ends. From a lookup of the germline V gene, CDR1 and CDR2 are SGHTA and FQGNSA. The method behind the library was the immunoSEQ multiplex PCR assay. For the multiplex PCR, a mixture combining 60 forward primers for TCR Vbeta segments and 13 reverse primers for TCR Jbeta segments was used. A multiplex PCR assay on genomic DNA amplified the CDR3 region of rearranged TCR beta genes. On the Illumina HiSeq System, the amplified TCR beta libraries were sequenced as 87-base-pair reads. In the authors' own workflow: A later analysis counted about 76 million unique TCR beta chains across the 640 or so repertoires, and 9 million to 14 million of these chains were shared by at least two donors. Raw reads were error-corrected and collapsed into unique sequences with a nearest-neighbor algorithm that merged closely related sequences to remove PCR and sequencing errors. Alignment of CDR3 sequences to IMGT reference sequences was used to assign V, D and J gene segments. Each retained sequence needed at least a six-nucleotide match to both a V gene segment and a J gene segment. Rearrangements were classified as productive when the CDR3 lacked stop codons and remained in frame with V and J, and all other rearrangements were classified as non-productive. CDR3 was defined by IMGT convention, running from the second conserved V-encoded cysteine to the conserved J-encoded phenylalanine. The earlier analysis of around 640 of the donors excluded sequences that lacked an unambiguous match to a single V gene segment. An earlier analysis of about 590 of the donors classified V segments as functional when productive rearrangements were above 56.7% and as segregating when the standard deviation between donors was above 5%. To diagnose cytomegalovirus status from the catalog of TCR beta chain sequences, a statistical classification framework was built. V and J gene assignment, in a later analysis, came from comparing TCR nucleotide sequences with IMGT/GENE-DB human TR gene sequences. Using the TCRdist pipeline, a later analysis assigned CDR3 sequences along with most-parsimonious VDJ recombination scenarios. In a later analysis, each TCR beta chain was defined by its CDR3 amino acid sequence together with its V-gene family, and reads without a unique V-gene family were excluded. In a later analysis, approximately 590 highly shared, low-generation-probability nucleotide sequences were removed to address suspected cross-contamination and a sequencing artifact. For each public chain, a later analysis derived a clonal expansion index from normalized ranks of inferred template counts within each repertoire. In a later analysis, generation probabilities were computed with a VDJ recombination model fitted to out-of-frame rearrangements, and the resulting probabilities were checked against IGoR. A later analysis scored TCR-TCR, TCR-HLA and TCR-CMV co-occurrence with hypergeometric tests, applying a repertoire-size bias correction to TCR pairs. A later analysis estimated false discovery rates by permuting HLA or CMV assignments 20 times. A later analysis grouped co-occurring TCRs with DBSCAN, adding TCRdist sequence similarity when clustering within HLA-allele-positive subsets. Co-occurrence clustering excluded repertoires with fewer than 30,000 or more than 120,000 public chains, plus five with anomalous nucleotide sharing. The table comes from immuneACCESS by way of TCRdb, which keeps in-frame sequences with V and J called. Part of the clones is missing from these tables; in studies checked, under half for an unresolved V gene and the rest for unknown reasons. From that table come the V and J calls and clone size; the DNA was used to work out D and trimming. Counted in this sample were some 120,000 clones; 65% to 90% of them appeared once. The ten largest clones capture around 4% of the sample.

Broader findings and caveats from the paper: In a later analysis, HLA-associated TCR beta chains were found to be more clonally expanded and to have lower generation probabilities than equally common non-associated chains. An earlier analysis of 450 to 750 of the donors showed that most TCR beta V segments appeared in productive rearrangements either about 87% or about 30% of the time, which broadly matched IMGT annotations. Because HLA typing was unavailable for some donors at each locus, only the typed subset was used in association tests. The classifier was reported to diagnose cytomegalovirus status with high specificity and sensitivity in both the original cohort and the validation cohort. A cluster of highly shared sequence variants was judged likely to represent a technical artifact of the sequencing pipeline. Sequencing depth was assumed to be roughly uniform across donors in the presence/absence analyses, though that assumption may not hold. Immune exposure information for the cohort was limited to CMV serostatus. The cohort was sequenced for TCR beta chains only, and without alpha or paired-chain data the features that could be detected were limited. Because counts were too low, more than 15 rarely observed V segments, including chromosome 9 orphons, were left out of the earlier analysis of a few hundred of the donors. When HLA alleles, especially DR and DQ, strongly co-occurred, attributing TCR associations to individual alleles was difficult. A later analysis associated roughly 17,000 TCR beta sequences with specific HLA alleles at a false discovery rate of 0.05. A further reported finding was that TCR beta sequences accurately predicted the HLA-A and HLA-B alleles for most subjects in the first cohort. An association between a missense DCLRE1C variant and V-gene and J-gene trimming of TCR beta chains was found in a later genetic analysis and replicated in an independent cohort. Some IMGT-functional V segments, including TRBV6-2 and TRBV6-3, could not be told apart with the 87-base-pair reads, so those segments were excluded. In a later genetic analysis, fewer N-insertions in productive TCRs were reported among donors in an Asian-associated ancestry cluster than the approximately 630-donor mean. A later analysis found that most CMV-associated TCR beta chains appeared HLA-restricted, with HLA associations seemingly driven largely by CMV exposure. The authors suggested that the approach could potentially be generalized to other disease states and immunological phenotypes. The study gave a list of more than 150 TCR beta chains associated with cytomegalovirus. A later analysis found that TCR association rates varied across HLA loci, with DRB1 alleles showing the most associated TCRs and HLA-C alleles the fewest. Correlated functional status among segregating V segments might reflect linkage disequilibrium, but an unknown experimental factor could not be ruled out. Three of the identified cytomegalovirus-associated TCR beta chains were confirmed in vitro to be specific for cytomegalovirus antigens. According to a later analysis, parvovirus B19, influenza, CMV and Epstein-Barr virus appeared linked to several top co-occurrence clusters. Across donors, most TCR sequences were observed very rarely, whereas some public TCRs were present in many individuals.

The sample was PBMCs. The sequence derives from a woman aged 25 to 39 in good health and CMV-seronegative. The chain uses TRBV7-2 and TRBJ1-5, with the D segment identity uncertain. For the CDR3, the sequence is CASSLSITGNQPQHF. The base sequence is TGTGCCAGCAGCTTATCGATTACAGGCAATCAGCCCCAGCATTTT.